The 5 T cell receptor beta chains given below trace back to one sample, sequenced in a study of T cells in Graves' hyperthyroidism and ophthalmopathy. Amplification yielded TCR beta CDR3 regions, with RNA transcripts as the source. HTBI primers drove first-round RT-PCR of the TCR CDR3. TCRdb redid the calling of the multiplex PCR reads with MiXCR, one entry per CDR3 protein. Among fewer than 400,000 distinct CDR3 sequences listed, about 15% were seen once. Sample: blood. The receptor source for this set is a woman under 30 with Graves' hyperthyroidism that later progressed to Graves' ophthalmopathy.

V is TRBV9 and J is TRBJ2-5; D call uncertain. This CDR3 has 14 amino acids. Trimming stripped 0 bases from V and 5 bases from J, with 11 bases between. The V gene's germline CDR1 is SGDLS and CDR2 YYNGEE. This CDR3 reads CASSVDGVWETQYF. The CDR3 nucleotides read TGTGCCAGCAGCGTAGATGGTGTGTGGGAGACCCAGTACTTC.

This clonotype was counted at least ten times. The chain has TRBV2 and TRBJ2-1; D remains unclear. V lost 6 bases to trimming and J lost 7 bases, with 13 bases between them. The germline CDR1 and CDR2 sequences are SNHLY and FYNNEI. This CDR3 spans 13 amino acids. CDR3 in DNA: TGTGCCAGCAGCCTGAAATATGGGAATGAGCAGTTCTTC. It specifies CASSLKYGNEQFF.

This chain links TRBV27 with TRBJ2-7, with no clear D. With 6 bases removed from V and 1 base from J, the gap between germline ends came to 16 bases. The CDR3 is made up of 15 amino acids. Germline loops: CDR1 MNHEY, CDR2 SMNVEV (reference sequence). CDR3 protein: CASRGIRQESYEQYF. The CDR3 DNA is TGTGCCAGCAGGGGCATTAGGCAGGAGTCCTACGAGCAGTACTTC.

This clonotype showed up many times. The rearrangement links TRBV5-1 to TRBJ2-5, with 9 bases identical to TRBD2. After removal of 0 bases from V and 1 base from J, the junction contained 4 bases not matched to a gene. The CDR3 is 16 residues long. Germline-derived CDR1 and CDR2 are SGHRS and YFSETQ. CDR3 sequence (DNA): TGCGCCAGCAGCTTGGGGACGCGGGAGGGCCAAGAGACCCAGTACTTC. This gives the protein CASSLGTREGQETQYF.

A few counts support this clonotype. V gene TRBV7-9 combines with J gene TRBJ1-5; tentative D call: TRBD1 (6 bases). V lost 9 bases, J lost 7 bases, and 16 bases lay in between. CDR3 length: 13 amino acids. The germline V gene has CDR1 SEHNR and CDR2 FQNEAQ (reference sequence). The CDR3 DNA follows: TGTGCCAGGGGGTCCACAGGGAACCAGCCCCAGCATTTT. This gives the protein CARGSTGNQPQHF.